Listed here is a single TCR beta chain. Original handling: For nucleated cells, counts were estimated from reference gene primer amplification. Assay used: immunoSEQ multiplex PCR; TCRdb lists only in-frame clones, some missing. Clone size and the V and J calls come from that table; the DNA yielded D and trimming. Here the sample spans roughly 59,000 clones, around 86% being singletons. The source of the sample is a study of blood T cell repertoires in COVID-19. Study details: The study drew acute and convalescent COVID-19 samples from the United States, Italy and Spain. The analysed material was cDNA or gDNA that came from T cells, B-cell-depleted T cells, or PBMCs.

V shed 5 bases and J 6 bases; nucleotides not matched to a gene: 5. Germline V gene sequence: CDR1 SEHNR, CDR2 FQNEAQ (reference sequence). This CDR3 region has 13 residues. The chain links TRBV7-9 to TRBJ2-7, with TRBD2 matching 9 bases. Sample: peripheral blood. The sequence derives from an elderly woman with acute or convalescent COVID-19. The CDR3 region has the DNA TGTGCCAGCAGCGGGACTAGCTTCTCCGAGCAGTACTTC. Translated: CASSGTSFSEQYF.